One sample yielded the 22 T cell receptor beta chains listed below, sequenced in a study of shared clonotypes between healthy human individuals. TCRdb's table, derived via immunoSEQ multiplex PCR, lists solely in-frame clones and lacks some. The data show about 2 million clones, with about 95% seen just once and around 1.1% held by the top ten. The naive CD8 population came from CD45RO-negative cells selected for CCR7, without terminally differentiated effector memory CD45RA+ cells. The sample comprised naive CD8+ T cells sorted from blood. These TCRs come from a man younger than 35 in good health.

Here the CDR3 DNA reads TGTGCCAGCAGTTTCGGGGGGGAGTTGGAGACCCAGTACTTC. Protein: CASSFGGELETQYF. The chain couples TRBV28 to TRBJ2-5; 8 bases map to TRBD2. V shed 3 bases and J 5 bases; nucleotides not matched to a gene: 5. The CDR3 totals 14 residues. The germline V gene has CDR1 MDHEN and CDR2 SYDVKM.

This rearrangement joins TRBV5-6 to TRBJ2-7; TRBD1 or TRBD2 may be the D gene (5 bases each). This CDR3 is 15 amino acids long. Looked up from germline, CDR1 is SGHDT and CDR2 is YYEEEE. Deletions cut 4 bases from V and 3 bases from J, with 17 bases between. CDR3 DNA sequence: TGTGCCAGCAGCGGGGGAGACACGAAAGTCTACGAGCAGTACTTC. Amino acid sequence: CASSGGDTKVYEQYF.

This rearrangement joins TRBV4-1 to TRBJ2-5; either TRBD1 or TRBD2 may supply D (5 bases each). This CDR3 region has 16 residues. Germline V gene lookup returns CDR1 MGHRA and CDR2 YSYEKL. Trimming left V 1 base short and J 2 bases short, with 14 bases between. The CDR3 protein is CASSQAPGREQETQYF. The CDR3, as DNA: TGCGCCAGCAGCCAAGCACCGGGACGGGAACAAGAGACCCAGTACTTC.

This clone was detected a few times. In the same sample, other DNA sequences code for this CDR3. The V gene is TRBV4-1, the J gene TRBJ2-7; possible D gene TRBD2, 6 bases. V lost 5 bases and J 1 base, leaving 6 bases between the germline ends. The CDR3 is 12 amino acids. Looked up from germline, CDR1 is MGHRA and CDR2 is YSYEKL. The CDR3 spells CASSGGSYEQYF. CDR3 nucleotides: TGCGCCAGCAGCGGGGGGTCCTACGAGCAGTACTTC.

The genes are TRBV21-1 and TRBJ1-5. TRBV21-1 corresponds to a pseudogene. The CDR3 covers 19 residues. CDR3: CASSKRRPRQFYSNQPQHF. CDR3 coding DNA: TGTGCCAGCAGCAAAAGGCGGCCCCGGCAGTTTTATAGCAATCAGCCCCAGCATTTT.

The CDR3 loop is CASREGGVSGAFF. The CDR3 nucleotides read TGTGCCAGCAGAGAGGGAGGAGTTTCCGGAGCTTTCTTT. The V gene is TRBV27, the J gene TRBJ1-1; no definite D call. This CDR3 spans 13 amino acids. Germline V gives CDR1 MNHEY, CDR2 SMNVEV (reference sequence). The V gene lost 6 bases and the J gene lost 10 bases, with 18 bases spanning the gap.

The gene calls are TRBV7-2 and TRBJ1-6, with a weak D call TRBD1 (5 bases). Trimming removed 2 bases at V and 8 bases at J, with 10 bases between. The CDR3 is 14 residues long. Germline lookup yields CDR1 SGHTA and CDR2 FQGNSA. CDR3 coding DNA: TGTGCCAGCAGCTTACTACAGGACTATTCACCCCTCCACTTT. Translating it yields CASSLLQDYSPLHF.

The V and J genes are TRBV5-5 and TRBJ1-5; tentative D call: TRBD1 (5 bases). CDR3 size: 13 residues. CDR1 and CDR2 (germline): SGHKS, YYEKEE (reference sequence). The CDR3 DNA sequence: TGTTCTTCCCGCCGCAGGGAGGACCAGCCCCAGCATTTT. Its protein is CSSRRREDQPQHF.

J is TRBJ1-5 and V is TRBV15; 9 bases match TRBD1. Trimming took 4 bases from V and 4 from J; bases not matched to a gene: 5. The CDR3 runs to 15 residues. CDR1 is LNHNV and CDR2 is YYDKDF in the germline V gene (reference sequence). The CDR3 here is CATSTRDRANQPQHF. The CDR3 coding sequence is TGTGCCACCAGCACCCGGGACAGGGCGAATCAGCCCCAGCATTTT.

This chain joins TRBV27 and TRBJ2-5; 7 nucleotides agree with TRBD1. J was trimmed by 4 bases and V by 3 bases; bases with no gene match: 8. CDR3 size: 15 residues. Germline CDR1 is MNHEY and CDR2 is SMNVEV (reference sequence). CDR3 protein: CASSFLGSGGETQYF. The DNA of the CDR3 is TGTGCCAGCAGTTTCCTCGGCTCAGGGGGAGAGACCCAGTACTTC.

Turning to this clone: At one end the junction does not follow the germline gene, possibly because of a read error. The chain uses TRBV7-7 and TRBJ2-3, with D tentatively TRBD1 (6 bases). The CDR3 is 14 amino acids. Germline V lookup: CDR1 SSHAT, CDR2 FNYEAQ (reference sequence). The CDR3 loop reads CASSVEGGTDTQYF. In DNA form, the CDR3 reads TGTGCTAGCAGCGTAGAGGGGGGCACAGATACGCAGTATTTT.

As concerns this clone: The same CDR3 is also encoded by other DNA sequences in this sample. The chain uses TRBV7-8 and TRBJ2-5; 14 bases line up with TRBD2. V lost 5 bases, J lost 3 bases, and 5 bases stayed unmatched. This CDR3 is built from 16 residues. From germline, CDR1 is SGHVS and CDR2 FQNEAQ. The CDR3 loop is CASSTGLAGVEETQYF. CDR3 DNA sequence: TGTGCCAGCAGCACGGGACTAGCGGGAGTCGAAGAGACCCAGTACTTC.

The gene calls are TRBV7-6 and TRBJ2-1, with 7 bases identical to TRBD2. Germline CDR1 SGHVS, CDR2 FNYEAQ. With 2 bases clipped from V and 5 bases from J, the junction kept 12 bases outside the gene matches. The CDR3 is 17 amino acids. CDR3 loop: CASSLFALAELNNEQFF. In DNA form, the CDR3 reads TGTGCCAGCAGCTTATTTGCTCTAGCGGAGTTAAACAATGAGCAGTTCTTC.

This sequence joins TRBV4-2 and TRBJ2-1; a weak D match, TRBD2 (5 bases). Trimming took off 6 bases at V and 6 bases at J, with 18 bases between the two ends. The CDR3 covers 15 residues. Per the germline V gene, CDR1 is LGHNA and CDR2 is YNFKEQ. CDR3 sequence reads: CASSLSRSVSNEQFF. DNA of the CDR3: TGTGCCAGCAGTCTTTCTCGTAGCGTGAGCAATGAGCAGTTCTTC.

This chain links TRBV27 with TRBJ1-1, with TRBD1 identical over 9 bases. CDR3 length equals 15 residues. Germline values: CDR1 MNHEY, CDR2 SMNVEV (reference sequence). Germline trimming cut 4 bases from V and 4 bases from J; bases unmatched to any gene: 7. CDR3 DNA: TGTGCCAGCAGTTCACAGGGGGCGGGGGGCACTGAAGCTTTCTTT. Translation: CASSSQGAGGTEAFF.

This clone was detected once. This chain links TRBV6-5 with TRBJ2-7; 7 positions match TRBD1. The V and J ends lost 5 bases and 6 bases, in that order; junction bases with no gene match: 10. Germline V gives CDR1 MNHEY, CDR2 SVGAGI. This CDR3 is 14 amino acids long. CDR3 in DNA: TGTGCCAGCAGTCCTGGGACAGCTCCCGCCGAGCAGTACTTC. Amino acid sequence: CASSPGTAPAEQYF.

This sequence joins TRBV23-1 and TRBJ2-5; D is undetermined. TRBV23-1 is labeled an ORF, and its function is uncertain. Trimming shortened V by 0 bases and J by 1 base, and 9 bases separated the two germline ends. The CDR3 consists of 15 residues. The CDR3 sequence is CASSQSPAIQETQYF. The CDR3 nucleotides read TGCGCCAGCAGTCAATCGCCCGCGATCCAAGAGACCCAGTACTTC.

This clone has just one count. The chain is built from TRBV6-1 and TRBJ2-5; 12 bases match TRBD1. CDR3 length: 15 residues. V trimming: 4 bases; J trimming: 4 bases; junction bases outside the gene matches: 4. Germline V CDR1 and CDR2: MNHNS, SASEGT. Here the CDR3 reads CASSARDRGRETQYF. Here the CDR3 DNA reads TGTGCCAGCAGTGCCCGGGACAGGGGGCGAGAGACCCAGTACTTC.

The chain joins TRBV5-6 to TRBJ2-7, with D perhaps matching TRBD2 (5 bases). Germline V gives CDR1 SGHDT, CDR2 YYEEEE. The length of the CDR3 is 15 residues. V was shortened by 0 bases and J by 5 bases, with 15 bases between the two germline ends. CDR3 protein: CASSLGGGFSHEQYF. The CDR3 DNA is TGTGCCAGCAGCTTGGGAGGAGGATTTAGTCACGAGCAGTACTTC.

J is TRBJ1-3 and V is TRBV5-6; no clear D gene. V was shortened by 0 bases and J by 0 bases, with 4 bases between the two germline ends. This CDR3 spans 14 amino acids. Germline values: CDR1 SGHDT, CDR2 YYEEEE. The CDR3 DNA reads TGTGCCAGCAGCTTGGGAGCCTCTGGAAACACCATATATTTT. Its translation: CASSLGASGNTIYF. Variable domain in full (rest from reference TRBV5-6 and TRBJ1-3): DAGVTQSPTHLIKTRGQQVTLRCSPKSGHDTVSWYQQALGQGPQFIFQYYEEEERQRGNFPDRFSGHQFPNYSSELNVNALLLGDSALYLCASSLGASGNTIYFGEGSWLTVV.

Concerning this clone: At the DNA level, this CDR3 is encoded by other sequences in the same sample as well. The CDR3 nucleotides read TGTGCCAGTAGTCCGGGAACTCCCTACGAGCAGTACTTC. It encodes CASSPGTPYEQYF. The chain uses TRBV19 and TRBJ2-7; a weak D match, TRBD2 (5 bases). Germline values: CDR1 LNHDA, CDR2 SQIVND (reference sequence). The V end lost 5 bases, the J end lost 2 bases, and 10 bases lay between the germline ends. The CDR3 loop spans 13 amino acids.

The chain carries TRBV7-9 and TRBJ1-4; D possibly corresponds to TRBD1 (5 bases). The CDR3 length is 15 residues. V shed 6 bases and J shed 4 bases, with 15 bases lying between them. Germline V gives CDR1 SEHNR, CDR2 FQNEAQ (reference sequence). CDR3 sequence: CASRPPGLGNEKLFF. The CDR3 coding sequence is TGTGCCAGCAGACCCCCGGGACTCGGTAATGAAAAACTGTTTTTT.